The 6 T cell receptor beta chains in this list originate from one sample, sequenced in a study of T cells in Graves' hyperthyroidism and ophthalmopathy. The source material, RNA transcripts, was used to amplify TCR beta CDR3 regions. Carried out on the TCR CDR3, a first-round RT-PCR used the HTBI primer set. TCRdb called the multiplex PCR reads again in MiXCR, with one record for every CDR3 protein. The sample contains roughly 570,000 distinct CDR3 sequences, 35% to 55% of which appear only once. The sequencing sample was made of peripheral blood or thyroid tissue (not recorded which). Receptors were obtained from an adult woman with Graves' disease, either hyperthyroidism or ophthalmopathy (not recorded which).

This clonotype was seen ten or more times. The V gene is TRBV15, the J gene TRBJ1-1; D perhaps matches TRBD1 (5 bases). Germline CDR1 LNHNV, CDR2 YYDKDF (reference sequence). Trimming shortened V by 0 bases and J by 4 bases, and 12 bases separated the two germline ends. The CDR3 runs 15 residues. DNA of the CDR3: TGTGCCACCAGCAGAGATCGGGCCGGGGGCACTGAAGCTTTCTTT. Protein sequence: CATSRDRAGGTEAFF.

The CDR3 spells CASSAETGKDEAFF. Here the CDR3 DNA reads TGTGCCAGCAGCGCTGAGACAGGGAAGGATGAAGCTTTCTTT. The rearrangement links TRBV9 to TRBJ1-1; 7 bases are a match to TRBD1. V shed 3 bases, J shed 7 bases, and the junction held 9 bases outside the gene matches. Per the germline V gene, CDR1 is SGDLS and CDR2 is YYNGEE. This CDR3 contains 14 residues.

This clonotype has a count of ten or more. The rearrangement links TRBV12-3 or TRBV12-4 to TRBJ1-3; D might be TRBD1 (5 bases). The length of the CDR3 is 14 residues. Between the trimmed V and J ends, which lost 5 bases and 2 bases, there was a span of 10 bases. This CDR3 reads CASSRLTAGNTIYF. Written as DNA, the CDR3 is TGTGCCAGCAGTCGCTTGACAGCTGGAAACACCATATATTTT.

J is TRBJ1-5 and V is TRBV20-1; D is unresolved. The CDR3 extends over 11 amino acids. The V and J ends lost 0 bases and 14 bases respectively, with 11 bases between them. CDR1 is DFQATT and CDR2 is SNEGSKA in the germline V gene (reference sequence). The CDR3 loop reads CSAREGSLEHF. For the CDR3, the DNA is TGCAGTGCTAGAGAGGGCAGCCTCGAGCATTTT.

To note about this clonotype: A much larger clone lies a single base off, so this may be a read error. V and J are TRBV28 and TRBJ2-5, with TRBD2 identical over 10 bases. This CDR3 is 15 amino acids long. Germline CDR1 and CDR2: MDHEN and SYDVKM. V lost 11 bases, J lost 4 bases, and 13 bases stayed unmatched. CDR3 residues: CAGTSQAGGSETQYF. The CDR3 bases are TGTGCCGGCACCTCCCAAGCGGGAGGGTCAGAGACCCAGTACTTC.

This clonotype appeared many times. The chain carries TRBV7-8 and TRBJ2-7; maybe TRBD2 (6 bases). V dropped 4 bases and J dropped 3 bases, with 10 bases sitting between them. The germline V gene encodes CDR1 SGHVS and CDR2 FQNEAQ. CDR3 length equals 13 residues. The chain's CDR3 is CASSSGTYYEQYF. The CDR3 nucleotides read TGTGCCAGCAGCTCCGGGACTTACTACGAGCAGTACTTC.